One and the same sample provided the 27 T cell receptor beta chains below, sequenced in a study of T-cell memory formation after mild COVID-19. TCRdb fed the 5' RACE reads into MiXCR, producing one record per CDR3 protein. Among around 300,000 distinct CDR3 sequences listed, about 13% were seen once. Sequencing used PBMCs or a T cell subset sorted from them (not recorded which). The origin of the receptors is a man younger than 35 who had mild COVID-19 (a few samples of this study predate the infection). Cell type and time point are not known.

The gene calls are TRBV18 and TRBJ1-2, with 8 bases aligning to TRBD1. Germline CDR1 is KGHSH and CDR2 is LQKENI. The CDR3 is made up of 14 amino acids. V trimming: 3 bases; J trimming: 7 bases; junction bases outside the gene matches: 7. The CDR3 DNA sequence: TGTGCCAGCTCACCGGACAGGGCAGTCACTGGCTACACCTTC. Its translation: CASSPDRAVTGYTF.

The chain has TRBV5-5 and TRBJ2-1; D is tentatively TRBD1 or TRBD2 (5 bases each). The germline CDR1 and CDR2 sequences are SGHKS and YYEKEE (reference sequence). Trimming pared 2 bases from V and 4 bases from J, leaving 7 bases between. The CDR3 covers 13 residues. The CDR3 region is CASSFEGYNEQFF. The CDR3 bases are TGTGCCAGCAGCTTCGAGGGGTACAATGAGCAGTTCTTC.

The chain recombines TRBV15 with TRBJ2-5, with 7 bases lining up with TRBD2. V trimming: 0 bases; J trimming: 0 bases; junction bases outside the gene matches: 7. This CDR3 has 17 amino acids. From germline, CDR1 is LNHNV and CDR2 YYDKDF (reference sequence). The chain's CDR3 is CATSREPPGGNQETQYF. CDR3 sequence (DNA): TGTGCCACCAGCAGAGAGCCCCCGGGGGGTAACCAAGAGACCCAGTACTTC.

J is TRBJ2-5 and V is TRBV4-1; D unclear. This CDR3 has 13 residues. Trimming removed 8 bases from V and 3 bases from J, with 13 bases in between. Germline CDR1 and CDR2: MGHRA and YSYEKL. As DNA, the CDR3 is TGCGCCAGCGGTCAGGCGTCCGAAGAGACCCAGTACTTC. Protein: CASGQASEETQYF.

The chain links TRBV4-2 to TRBJ1-2; tentatively, D is TRBD1 (5 bases). Germline V gene data show CDR1 as LGHNA and CDR2 as YNFKEQ. Trimming removed 3 bases at V and 0 bases at J, with 14 bases between. The CDR3 sequence is 16 residues long. The CDR3: CASSHGGSGTNYGYTF. For the CDR3, the DNA is TGTGCCAGCAGCCACGGGGGGTCAGGAACTAACTATGGCTACACCTTC.

This clonotype has more than one count but fewer than ten. The chain couples TRBV7-9 to TRBJ1-1; D is unresolved. The CDR3 is 17 amino acids. V was trimmed by 0 bases and J by 3 bases, leaving 17 bases between them. The germline V gene has CDR1 SEHNR and CDR2 FQNEAQ (reference sequence). This CDR3 is CASSLAPMGLGDTEAFF. Here the CDR3 DNA reads TGTGCCAGCAGCTTAGCGCCTATGGGATTAGGAGACACTGAAGCTTTCTTT.

This chain uses TRBV7-8 with TRBJ1-1; possible D gene TRBD1, 5 bases. CDR3 length equals 14 residues. Germline values: CDR1 SGHVS, CDR2 FQNEAQ. V was pared by 5 bases and J by 5 bases, with 15 bases between. The CDR3, as DNA: TGTGCCAGCAGCCCCGACAGCCGGAGGACTGAAGCTTTCTTT. Translated: CASSPDSRRTEAFF.

This clonotype occurred many times. The V call is TRBV5-1, the J call TRBJ2-2; weak D call: TRBD1 (6 bases). Germline V lookup: CDR1 SGHRS, CDR2 YFSETQ. The length of the CDR3 is 13 residues. Trimming took 4 bases from V and 6 from J, leaving 10 bases between them. The CDR3 protein is CASSGQSPGELFF. CDR3 bases: TGCGCCAGCAGCGGACAGTCCCCCGGGGAGCTGTTTTTT.

This clonotype was detected a few times. The chain couples TRBV24-1 to TRBJ2-1, with D perhaps matching TRBD2 (5 bases). This CDR3 is built from 16 residues. Germline V lookup: CDR1 KGHDR, CDR2 SFDVKD. V was shortened by 4 bases and J by 7 bases, with 19 bases between the two germline ends. The CDR3 here is CATSDLASTSRNEQFF. DNA for the CDR3: TGTGCCACCAGTGACCTTGCCTCTACTAGTCGGAATGAGCAGTTCTTC.

In its sample, this clonotype was seen many times. The chain employs TRBV7-6 and TRBJ2-1; 9 nucleotides line up with TRBD1. CDR1 is SGHVS and CDR2 is FNYEAQ in the germline V gene. V lost 3 bases and J lost 4; bases outside the gene matches: 10. This CDR3 spans 17 amino acids. The chain's CDR3 is CASSLGYRGQRYNEQFF. In nucleotides, the CDR3 is TGTGCCAGCAGCTTGGGGTACAGGGGGCAACGGTACAATGAGCAGTTCTTC.

V and J are TRBV5-8 and TRBJ1-2; 7 bases line up with TRBD1. Looked up from germline, CDR1 is SGHTS and CDR2 is YDEGEE. The CDR3 is 15 residues long. With 0 bases clipped from V and 5 bases from J, the junction kept 7 bases outside the gene matches. CDR3 protein: CASSLVTGWYYGYTF. The CDR3 region has the DNA TGTGCCAGCAGCTTGGTGACAGGGTGGTATTATGGCTACACCTTC.

This clonotype showed up just a few times. The gene calls are TRBV29-1 and TRBJ2-5; D is undetermined. The CDR3 has 12 residues. Looked up from germline, CDR1 is SQVTM and CDR2 is ANQGSEA. Trimming stripped 4 bases from V and 5 bases from J, with 11 bases between. CDR3 sequence reads: CSVGSELETQYF. CDR3 sequence (DNA): TGCAGCGTTGGTTCTGAATTGGAGACCCAGTACTTC.

This clonotype was seen a few times. The chain has TRBV4-1 and TRBJ2-2; possibly TRBD2 for D (5 bases). The CDR3 contains 16 residues. In germline, CDR1 is MGHRA, CDR2 YSYEKL. V was pared by 6 bases and J by 5 bases, with 19 bases between. The DNA for the CDR3 is TGCGCCAGCAGGGTTATTGGGAAGAGAGGGACCGGGGAGCTGTTTTTT. It specifies CASRVIGKRGTGELFF.

This clonotype was picked up a small number of times. This chain joins TRBV7-8 and TRBJ2-6; D unresolved. The CDR3 is 15 residues long. Trimming cost V 5 bases and J 4 bases, with 12 bases left between them. In germline, CDR1 is SGHVS, CDR2 FQNEAQ. The CDR3 loop is CASSALRAGANVLTF. The CDR3 DNA follows: TGTGCCAGCAGCGCCCTTAGGGCCGGGGCCAACGTCCTGACTTTC.

This clonotype was found many times. The rearrangement links TRBV3-1 to TRBJ2-1, with D perhaps TRBD1 or TRBD2 (6 bases each). Between the trimmed V and J ends, which lost 4 bases and 1 base, there was a span of 20 bases. The germline V gene has CDR1 LGHDT and CDR2 YNNKEL (reference sequence). The CDR3 covers 18 residues. CDR3 DNA sequence: TGTGCCAGCAGCCCGGATTTTTTAGGGGGGAAATCCTACAATGAGCAGTTCTTC. Residues: CASSPDFLGGKSYNEQFF.

The chain is built from TRBV5-1 and TRBJ1-3, with no clear D. Trimming took off 0 bases at V and 0 bases at J, with 7 bases between the two ends. The CDR3 extends over 15 amino acids. Germline lookup yields CDR1 SGHRS and CDR2 YFSETQ. The CDR3 sequence is CASSLGQHSGNTIYF. In DNA form, the CDR3 reads TGCGCCAGCAGCTTGGGTCAACACTCTGGAAACACCATATATTTT.

This clonotype has ten or more counts. The gene calls are TRBV29-1 and TRBJ2-3, with 8 bases fitting TRBD2. The CDR3 is 14 amino acids. The ends lost 6 bases at V and 0 bases at J; junction bases unmatched: 5. Germline V gene lookup returns CDR1 SQVTM and CDR2 ANQGSEA. CDR3: CSVAGGGSTDTQYF. CDR3 in DNA: TGCAGCGTGGCGGGGGGCGGAAGCACAGATACGCAGTATTTT.

This sequence joins TRBV6-5 and TRBJ2-1; the D gene is possibly TRBD1 (5 bases). The CDR3 consists of 15 residues. Trimming stripped 7 bases from V and 8 bases from J, with 21 bases between. Looked up from germline, CDR1 is MNHEY and CDR2 is SVGAGI. This CDR3 is CASKEQVSDADEQFF. CDR3 coding DNA: TGTGCCAGCAAAGAACAGGTGTCTGATGCCGATGAGCAGTTCTTC.

The genes are TRBV7-2 and TRBJ1-4; D uncertain. The CDR3 is 14 amino acids. V dropped 4 bases and J dropped 7 bases, with 13 bases sitting between them. Germline CDR1 SGHTA, CDR2 FQGNSA. CDR3 sequence (DNA): TGTGCCAGCAGCTATGGGGAAGTAGGTGAAAAACTGTTTTTT. As protein: CASSYGEVGEKLFF.

V is TRBV4-2 and J is TRBJ2-3; unclear D gene. The CDR3 totals 15 residues. Trimming took off 5 bases at V and 4 bases at J, with 16 bases between the two ends. Germline assignment: CDR1 LGHNA and CDR2 YNFKEQ. The CDR3 reads CASSYQFSGSDTQYF. The CDR3 nucleotides read TGTGCCAGCAGCTACCAATTCTCAGGCTCAGATACGCAGTATTTT.

J is TRBJ2-3 and V is TRBV12-3 or TRBV12-4; D remains ambiguous. The CDR3 extends over 14 amino acids. V dropped 8 bases and J dropped 1 base, with 13 bases sitting between them. The CDR3 reads CASAGGGRTDTQYF. The DNA for the CDR3 is TGTGCCAGCGCAGGCGGCGGACGCACAGATACGCAGTATTTT.

This clonotype has a count of ten or more. The V call is TRBV5-1, the J call TRBJ2-1, with 7 bases fitting TRBD2. Germline-derived CDR1 and CDR2 are SGHRS and YFSETQ. With V trimmed by 0 bases and J by 9 bases, 9 bases remained unmatched. This CDR3 comprises 15 residues. As DNA, the CDR3 is TGCGCCAGCAGCTTGGGAAGCGGGGAGCGGGGTGAGCAGTTCTTC. Translated: CASSLGSGERGEQFF.

This clonotype was picked up a small number of times. The chain links TRBV7-9 to TRBJ1-6; no definite D call. V lost 1 base and J 11 bases, leaving 9 bases between the germline ends. Germline loops: CDR1 SEHNR, CDR2 FQNEAQ (reference sequence). The CDR3 spans 13 residues. CDR3 coding DNA: TGTGCCAGCAGCTTAGGAGAGGATACACCCCTCCACTTT. Translated, it gives CASSLGEDTPLHF.

V and J are TRBV7-2 and TRBJ2-3, with 12 bases lining up with TRBD2. The J segment lost 4 bases and the V segment lost 5 bases, leaving 7 bases of the junction unmatched. The V gene's germline CDR1 is SGHTA and CDR2 FQGNSA. The CDR3 extends over 16 amino acids. CDR3 sequence (DNA): TGTGCCAGCAGCGAAACTAGCGGGGGGATGGCAGATACGCAGTATTTT. Translating gives CASSETSGGMADTQYF.

This clonotype was counted ten times or more. The genes are TRBV11-2 and TRBJ2-7, with TRBD1 matching over 8 bases. V trimming: 1 base; J trimming: 0 bases; junction bases outside the gene matches: 5. The CDR3 extends over 16 amino acids. The germline V gene encodes CDR1 SGHAT and CDR2 FQNNGV. CDR3 coding DNA: TGTGCCAGCAGCTTAGGCGAGACAGGGGTCTCCTACGAGCAGTACTTC. This codes for CASSLGETGVSYEQYF.

J is TRBJ1-1 and V is TRBV4-1, with D unclear. The V end was cut by 2 bases, the J end by 5 bases, with 15 bases between. The length of the CDR3 is 15 residues. From germline, CDR1 is MGHRA and CDR2 YSYEKL. CDR3 nucleotides: TGCGCCAGCAGCCAACCCGGGCCAGCTTATACTGAAGCTTTCTTT. This gives the protein CASSQPGPAYTEAFF.

This chain uses TRBV5-1 with TRBJ1-1; D may be TRBD1 (5 bases). V shed 1 base and J shed 1 base, with 17 bases lying between them. CDR1 is SGHRS, CDR2 YFSETQ, per germline. The CDR3 is made up of 17 amino acids. In DNA form, the CDR3 reads TGCGCCAGCAGCTTGCCCAATCCCGGGACGGGGAACACTGAAGCTTTCTTT. Protein sequence: CASSLPNPGTGNTEAFF.